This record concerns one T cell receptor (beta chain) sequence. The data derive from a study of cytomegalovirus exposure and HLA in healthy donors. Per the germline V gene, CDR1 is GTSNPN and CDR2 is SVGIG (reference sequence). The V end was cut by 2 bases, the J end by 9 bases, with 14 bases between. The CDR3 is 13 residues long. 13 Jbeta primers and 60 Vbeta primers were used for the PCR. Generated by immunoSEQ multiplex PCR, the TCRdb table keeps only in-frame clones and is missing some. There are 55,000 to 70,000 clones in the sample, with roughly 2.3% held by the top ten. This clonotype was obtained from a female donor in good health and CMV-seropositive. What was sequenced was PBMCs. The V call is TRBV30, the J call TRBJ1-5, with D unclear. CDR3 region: CAWSSSGLAPQHF. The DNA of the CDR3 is TGTGCCTGGAGTTCGTCGGGTTTGGCGCCCCAGCATTTT.